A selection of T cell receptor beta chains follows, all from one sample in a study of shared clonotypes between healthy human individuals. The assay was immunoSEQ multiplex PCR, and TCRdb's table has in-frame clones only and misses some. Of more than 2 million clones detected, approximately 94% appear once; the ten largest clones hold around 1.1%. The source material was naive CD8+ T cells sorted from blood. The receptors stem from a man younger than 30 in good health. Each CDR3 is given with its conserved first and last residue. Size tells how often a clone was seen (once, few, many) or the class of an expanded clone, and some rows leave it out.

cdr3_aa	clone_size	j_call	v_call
CASSLRRERGLKGDTQYF	.	TRBJ2-3	TRBV9
CASSDGVNTEAFF	.	TRBJ1-1	TRBV10-1
CSVVNTGELFF	.	TRBJ2-2	TRBV29-1
CASSTLRGQETQYF	once	TRBJ2-5	TRBV13
CASTLASSYNEQFF	.	TRBJ2-1	TRBV7-8
CASSWNRGQNEQYF	.	TRBJ2-7	TRBV27
CASSAGGSGANVLTF	.	TRBJ2-6	TRBV9
CASSPSRDRGDEQYF	.	TRBJ2-7	TRBV4-1
CTSSQPRDCSYNEQFF	.	TRBJ2-1	TRBV1
CASSLRALNEQFF	.	TRBJ2-1	TRBV13
CASSPSAGVYYNEQFF	.	TRBJ2-1	TRBV27
CASSLAAGGPDTQYF	.	TRBJ2-3	TRBV7-9
CASSSGLAGTYEQYF	.	TRBJ2-7	TRBV5-4
CASSLSGTEIEAFF	.	TRBJ1-1	TRBV28
CASSLGPGVRNTIYF	.	TRBJ1-3	TRBV5-1
CAWRSSSRDLGWETQYF	.	TRBJ2-5	TRBV30
CASSFWRGGVAEKLFF	.	TRBJ1-4	TRBV27
CASSEAWDYNTDTQYF	.	TRBJ2-3	TRBV6-1
CATGTAANYGYTF	.	TRBJ1-2	TRBV27
CASINGLADLNEQFF	.	TRBJ2-1	TRBV10-2
CASTLQGGYEQYF	.	TRBJ2-7	TRBV28
CASSPTDPGEQYF	.	TRBJ2-7	TRBV28
CASSPRQGAYEQYF	.	TRBJ2-7	TRBV4-1
CASSLGQASYEQYF	.	TRBJ2-7	TRBV7-9
CASSVPLAGGPYEQYF	.	TRBJ2-7	TRBV7-2
CASAETYTYNEQFF	.	TRBJ2-1	TRBV6-6
CASRSPTGRYTDTQYF	once	TRBJ2-3	TRBV10-2
CASSQEIAVSSYNEQFF	.	TRBJ2-1	TRBV4-1
CASSLYGQGARNQPQHF	once	TRBJ1-5	TRBV28
CASSFGADYEQYF	.	TRBJ2-7	TRBV27
CASSQKTSRGDEQYF	once	TRBJ2-7	TRBV4-1
CASSIAVRTVRHSEQYF	.	TRBJ2-7	TRBV19
CASSQGPQPLDEQYF	.	TRBJ2-7	TRBV4-3